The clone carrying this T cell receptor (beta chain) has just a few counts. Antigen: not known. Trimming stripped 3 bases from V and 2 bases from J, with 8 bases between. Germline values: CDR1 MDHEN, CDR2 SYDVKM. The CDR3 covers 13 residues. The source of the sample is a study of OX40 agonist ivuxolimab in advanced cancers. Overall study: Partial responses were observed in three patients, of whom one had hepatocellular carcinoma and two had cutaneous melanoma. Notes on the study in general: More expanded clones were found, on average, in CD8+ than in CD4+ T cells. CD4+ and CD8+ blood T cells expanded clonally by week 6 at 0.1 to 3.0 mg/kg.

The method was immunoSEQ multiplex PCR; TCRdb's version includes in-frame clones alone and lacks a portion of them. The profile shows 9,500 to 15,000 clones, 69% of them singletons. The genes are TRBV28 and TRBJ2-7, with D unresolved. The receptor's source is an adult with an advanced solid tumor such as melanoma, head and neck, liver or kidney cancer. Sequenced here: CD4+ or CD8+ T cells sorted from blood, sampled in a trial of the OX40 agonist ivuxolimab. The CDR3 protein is CASSFLHTYEQYF. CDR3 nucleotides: TGTGCCAGCAGTTTCTTACATACCTACGAGCAGTACTTC.